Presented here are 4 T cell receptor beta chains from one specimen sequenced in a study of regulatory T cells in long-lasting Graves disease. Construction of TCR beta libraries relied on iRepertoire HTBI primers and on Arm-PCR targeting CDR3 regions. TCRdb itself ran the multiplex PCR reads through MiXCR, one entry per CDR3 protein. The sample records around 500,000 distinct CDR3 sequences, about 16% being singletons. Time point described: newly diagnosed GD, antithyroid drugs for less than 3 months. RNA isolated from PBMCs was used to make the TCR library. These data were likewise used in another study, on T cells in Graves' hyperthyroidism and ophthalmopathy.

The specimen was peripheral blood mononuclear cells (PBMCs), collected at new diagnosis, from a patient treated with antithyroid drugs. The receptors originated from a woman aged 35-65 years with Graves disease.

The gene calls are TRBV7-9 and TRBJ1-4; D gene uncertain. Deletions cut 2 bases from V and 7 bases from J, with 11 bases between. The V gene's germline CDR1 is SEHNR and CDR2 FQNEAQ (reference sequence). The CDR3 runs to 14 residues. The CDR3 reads CASSLNGPAEKLFF. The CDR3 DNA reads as TGTGCCAGCAGCTTAAACGGCCCCGCTGAAAAACTGTTTTTT.

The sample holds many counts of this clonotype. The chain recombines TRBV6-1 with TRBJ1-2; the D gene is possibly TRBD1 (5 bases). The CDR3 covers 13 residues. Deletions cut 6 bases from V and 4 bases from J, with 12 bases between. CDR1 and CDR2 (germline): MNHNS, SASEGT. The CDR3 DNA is TGTGCCAGCAGCCAGACAGTTATCTATGGCTACACCTTC. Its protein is CASSQTVIYGYTF.

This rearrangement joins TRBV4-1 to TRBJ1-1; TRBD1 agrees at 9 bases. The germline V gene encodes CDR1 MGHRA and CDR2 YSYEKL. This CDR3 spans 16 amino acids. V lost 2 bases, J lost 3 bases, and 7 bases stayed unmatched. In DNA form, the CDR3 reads TGCGCCAGCAGCCAATTACCGGGACAGGGTCACACTGAAGCTTTCTTT. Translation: CASSQLPGQGHTEAFF.

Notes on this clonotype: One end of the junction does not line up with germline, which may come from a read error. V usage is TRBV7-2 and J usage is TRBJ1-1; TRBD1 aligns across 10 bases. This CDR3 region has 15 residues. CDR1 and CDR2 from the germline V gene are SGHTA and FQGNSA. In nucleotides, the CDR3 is TGTGCCATCAGCTGGGGGACAGGGGTGAACACTGAAGCTTTCTTT. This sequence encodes CAISWGTGVNTEAFF.